This entry lists 15 T cell receptor beta chains sequenced from one sample in a study of blood T cell repertoires in COVID-19. Assay: immunoSEQ multiplex PCR; the TCRdb copy retains only in-frame clones and omits some. The table lists roughly 250,000 clones, around four fifths of them singletons. The material sequenced was peripheral blood. The origin of the receptors is a woman aged 40 to 49 with active or convalescent COVID-19.

In its sample, this clone was seen a few times. The chain combines TRBV28 with TRBJ1-1, with D perhaps matching TRBD1 (6 bases). V lost 6 bases and J 6 bases, leaving 17 bases between the germline ends. Germline V gives CDR1 MDHEN, CDR2 SYDVKM. The CDR3 contains 14 residues. The DNA for the CDR3 is TGTGCCAGCAGCAGTCGACAGGCCGCGCCTGAAGCTTTCTTT. Its translation: CASSSRQAAPEAFF.

The chain joins TRBV2 to TRBJ2-5, with D possibly TRBD1 on 6 matching bases. Trimming took off 4 bases at V and 2 bases at J, with 8 bases between the two ends. The germline V gene has CDR1 SNHLY and CDR2 FYNNEI. The CDR3 consists of 13 residues. The CDR3 loop is CASSVDSQETQYF. CDR3 nucleotides: TGTGCCAGCAGTGTGGACAGTCAAGAGACCCAGTACTTC.

CDR3 amino acids: CASSPRVPGSTDTQYF. The CDR3 DNA is TGTGCCAGCAGTCCTCGCGTCCCGGGGAGCACAGATACGCAGTATTTT. The V call is TRBV28, the J call TRBJ2-3, with D possibly matching TRBD2 (5 bases). The germline V gene has CDR1 MDHEN and CDR2 SYDVKM. The CDR3 consists of 16 residues. V dropped 5 bases and J dropped 0 bases, with 15 bases sitting between them.

The chain carries TRBV30 and TRBJ1-4, with D unresolved. V lost 0 bases to trimming and J lost 5 bases, with 13 bases between them. Per the germline V gene, CDR1 is GTSNPN and CDR2 is SVGIG (reference sequence). This CDR3 region has 15 residues. The CDR3 DNA reads TGTGCCTGGAGTGTTTTACGGGGTATAAATGAAAAACTGTTTTTT. Protein: CAWSVLRGINEKLFF.

The chain is built from TRBV5-1 and TRBJ1-1; TRBD1 might be the D (5 bases). The V and J ends lost 0 bases and 5 bases respectively, with 17 bases between them. The CDR3 has 16 residues. The germline gives CDR1 SGHRS, CDR2 YFSETQ. The CDR3 protein is CASSLAAGGARTEAFF. The CDR3 DNA sequence: TGCGCCAGCAGCTTGGCCGCCGGGGGAGCGAGGACTGAAGCTTTCTTT.

This rearrangement joins TRBV5-4 to TRBJ1-5; 12 nucleotides align to TRBD1. The CDR3 totals 18 residues. CDR1 SGHNT and CDR2 YYREEE come from the germline V gene (reference sequence). V trimming: 10 bases; J trimming: 2 bases; junction bases outside the gene matches: 16. CDR3 region: CAPRRGQGAFWGNQPQHF. The CDR3 DNA reads as TGTGCCCCAAGGCGGGGACAGGGGGCGTTTTGGGGCAATCAGCCCCAGCATTTT.

Regarding this clone: At the DNA level, this CDR3 is encoded by other sequences in the same sample as well. V is TRBV7-2 and J is TRBJ1-4; the D gene is possibly TRBD1 (6 bases). V gave up 5 bases and J gave up 8 bases, with 18 bases separating them. The CDR3 length is 15 residues. The germline gives CDR1 SGHTA, CDR2 FQGNSA. The DNA for the CDR3 is TGTGCCAGCAGCCTAGGGGCAGGGGTCGGAGAAAAACTGTTTTTT. It is translated as CASSLGAGVGEKLFF.

Only a few counts were recorded for this clone. The genes are TRBV9 and TRBJ1-5; D remains unclear. This CDR3 has 13 residues. Per the germline V gene, CDR1 is SGDLS and CDR2 is YYNGEE. The V and J ends lost 0 bases and 4 bases respectively, with 5 bases between them. CDR3 sequence reads: CASSVDHNQPQHF. CDR3 coding DNA: TGTGCCAGCAGCGTAGATCATAATCAGCCCCAGCATTTT.

This clone was detected only once. This chain connects TRBV3-1 (or the pseudogene TRBV3-2) to TRBJ1-1, with D perhaps TRBD1 (6 bases). The V gene lost 1 base and the J gene lost 6 bases, with 15 bases spanning the gap. CDR1 LGHDT and CDR2 YNNKEL come from the germline V gene (reference sequence). The CDR3 extends over 15 amino acids. Here the CDR3 DNA reads TGTGCCAGCAGCCAAGTTTACCTCAGGGGCGCTGAAGCTTTCTTT. Translated, it gives CASSQVYLRGAEAFF.

There are a few counts of this clone. The V call is TRBV29-1, the J call TRBJ2-7; maybe TRBD2 (5 bases). V was clipped by 6 bases and J by 4 bases, with 7 bases between them. The V gene's germline CDR1 is SQVTM and CDR2 ANQGSEA. This CDR3 is built from 10 residues. For the CDR3, the DNA is TGCAGCGTCGGGGAGTACGAGCAGTACTTC. Translated: CSVGEYEQYF.

This chain links TRBV24-1 with TRBJ2-6; tentatively, D is TRBD2 (5 bases). The germline V gene encodes CDR1 KGHDR and CDR2 SFDVKD. V gave up 3 bases and J gave up 2 bases, with 16 bases separating them. The CDR3 sequence is 18 residues long. DNA for the CDR3: TGTGCCACCAGTGATCCTGACTCGGGGTCCCCTGGGGCCAACGTCCTGACTTTC. This translates into CATSDPDSGSPGANVLTF.

The chain links TRBV30 to TRBJ2-7; no reliable D call. The CDR3 runs to 10 residues. Germline V gene sequence: CDR1 GTSNPN, CDR2 SVGIG (reference sequence). V shed 0 bases and J shed 7 bases, with 4 bases lying between them. CDR3 sequence reads: CAWSVREQYV. CDR3 bases: TGTGCCTGGAGTGTGCGGGAGCAGTACGTC.

The gene calls are TRBV6-1 and TRBJ2-7; 9 bases are a match to TRBD2. CDR1 and CDR2 (germline): MNHNS, SASEGT. V shed 3 bases, J shed 3 bases, and the junction held 6 bases outside the gene matches. The CDR3 extends over 15 amino acids. The CDR3 region has the DNA TGTGCCAGCAGTGATTTTAGCGGGGGTGACTACGAGCAGTACGTC. Its protein is CASSDFSGGDYEQYV.

The chain uses TRBV28 and TRBJ1-1; D is uncertain. In germline, CDR1 is MDHEN, CDR2 SYDVKM. The CDR3 has 13 amino acids. Trimming took 5 bases from V and 1 from J, leaving 8 bases between them. The CDR3 DNA is TGTGCCAGCAGTAAGTTACAGAACACTGAAGCTTTCTTT. It translates to CASSKLQNTEAFF.

This clone was detected only a few times. The same CDR3 arises from other DNA sequences in this sample as well. CDR3 nucleotides: TGCGCCAGCAGCTTGCCAGGGGCGTATGGCTACACCTTC. It yields the protein CASSLPGAYGYTF. The chain couples TRBV5-1 to TRBJ1-2; D is possibly TRBD1 (6 bases). Trimming left V 1 base short and J 5 bases short, with 9 bases between. Germline CDR1 and CDR2: SGHRS and YFSETQ. This CDR3 is 13 amino acids long. The full variable domain, in which reference TRBV5-1 and TRBJ1-2 provide the parts outside the CDR3, is KAGVTQTPRYLIKTRGQQVTLSCSPISGHRSVSWYQQTPGQGLQFLFEYFSETQRNKGNFPGRFSGRQFSNSRSEMNVSTLELGDSALYLCASSLPGAYGYTFGSGTRLTVV.